One and the same sample provided the 20 T cell receptor beta chains below, sequenced in a study of CXCR3-negative and CXCR3-positive naive CD8 T cells (dated by TCRdb to the late 2010s). Findings and caveats that apply to the study as a whole: TRB CDR3s from CXCR3-positive naive cells showed higher hydrophobicity (lower Kidera factor 4), lower energy, and higher strength and volume indices than CXCR3-negative naive cells.

These reads were obtained on a NextSeq 550. The Human TCR Profiling Kit (MiLaboratory) was used to prepare UMI-labeled 5' RACE TRB cDNA libraries. TCRdb reprocessed the reads and lists each CDR3 protein sequence as a single entry, with no DNA. The table of this sample itemizes more than 100,000 distinct CDR3 sequences. 0.41% of the sample lies in the top ten. The antigens of these receptors remain unknown. The sample comprised naive CXCR3+ CD8+ T cells from blood. Sample cell subset or site, as interpreted from the label and publication: CD45RO-CCR7+CD27+CD95- naive CD8+ T cells expressing CXCR3 (TNR3+). The receptor source for this set is a human donor in good health. Some clones in this sample may be carry-over from other donors' samples.

The chain links TRBV7-3 to TRBJ2-3; without DNA, the TCRdb call of TRBD2 cannot be checked. Germline V gives CDR1 SGHTA, CDR2 FQGTGA. This CDR3 region has 17 residues. The CDR3 region is CASSRPPGLAGRDTQYF.

The rearrangement links TRBV4-1 to TRBJ1-1; TCRdb reports TRBD1, a call that lacks DNA to check it against. Germline V gene lookup returns CDR1 MGHRA and CDR2 YSYEKL. The CDR3 is 16 residues long. The CDR3 is CASSHMPGTGRTEAFF.

V and J are TRBV19 and TRBJ2-2; TCRdb calls TRBD2, which cannot be checked without DNA. This CDR3 is 17 amino acids long. Germline values: CDR1 LNHDA, CDR2 SQIVND (reference sequence). The CDR3 reads CASSIGTSGPYSGELFF.

J is TRBJ1-1 and V is TRBV4-2. Per the germline V gene, CDR1 is LGHNA and CDR2 is YNFKEQ. The CDR3 spans 15 residues. This chain's CDR3 is CASSQEGYMNTEAFF.

The rearrangement uses TRBV29-1 and TRBJ2-3; the D call of TRBD2 rests on TCRdb alone, since no DNA is present to check it. CDR1 and CDR2 from the germline V gene are SQVTM and ANQGSEA. The CDR3 sequence is 14 residues long. The chain's CDR3 is CSVAELTRADTQYF.

The genes are TRBV29-1 and TRBJ2-2. CDR1 and CDR2 (germline): SQVTM, ANQGSEA. The CDR3 spans 12 residues. The CDR3 region is CSVVANTGELFF.

V and J are TRBV2 and TRBJ1-1; TCRdb indicates TRBD1, and absent DNA this call remains unverified. Germline values: CDR1 SNHLY, CDR2 FYNNEI. The length of the CDR3 is 15 residues. CDR3 in amino acids: CASSGITGKEGEAFF.

The V and J genes are TRBV5-1 and TRBJ2-5; TCRdb lists TRBD1, though no DNA is available to test this call. Germline assignment: CDR1 SGHRS and CDR2 YFSETQ. This CDR3 spans 15 amino acids. The CDR3 is CASSLVGTVQETQYF.

The chain uses TRBV28 and TRBJ1-4; TCRdb proposes TRBD1, but this gene call is untestable without DNA. The CDR3 sequence is 17 residues long. CDR1 and CDR2 (germline): MDHEN, SYDVKM. The CDR3 loop is CASIGQRLSSTNEKLFF.

The chain is built from TRBV6-5 and TRBJ2-5. CDR1 and CDR2 (germline): MNHEY, SVGAGI. The CDR3 is 13 residues long. The CDR3 region is CASAKELEETQYF.

The CDR3 is CASSGNPGQFLFF. The chain couples TRBV10-2 to TRBJ1-4; TCRdb indicates TRBD1, and absent DNA this call remains unverified. Germline V gene sequence: CDR1 WSHSY, CDR2 SAAADI. CDR3 length: 13 amino acids.

The rearrangement uses TRBV27 and TRBJ2-3; lacking DNA, the TRBD1 call made by TCRdb goes unchecked. The CDR3 spans 17 residues. CDR1 is MNHEY, CDR2 SMNVEV, per germline (reference sequence). The CDR3 sequence is CASSPSGAGRDTDTQYF.

The chain combines TRBV5-1 with TRBJ2-4; TCRdb picks TRBD1, but there is no DNA to check that call. The CDR3 sequence is 15 residues long. Germline V CDR1 and CDR2: SGHRS, YFSETQ. The CDR3 is CASSARDRVDDIQYF.

The J gene is TRBJ2-1, the V gene TRBV27; checking the TCRdb D call of TRBD2 is not possible without DNA. Germline-derived CDR1 and CDR2 are MNHEY and SMNVEV (reference sequence). CDR3 length equals 15 residues. The CDR3 reads CASKGLSAAYNEQFF.

The chain couples TRBV7-3 to TRBJ2-3; the TCRdb call, TRBD1, lacks DNA for checking. CDR1 and CDR2 from the germline V gene are SGHTA and FQGTGA. The CDR3 spans 15 residues. CDR3 residues: CASSPTGGAPDTQYF.

V is TRBV20-1 and J is TRBJ2-1. From germline, CDR1 is DFQATT and CDR2 SNEGSKA (reference sequence). The CDR3 sequence is 15 residues long. The CDR3 protein is CSARLQRNSYNEQFF.

The chain is built from TRBV5-5 and TRBJ2-1; TCRdb's D gene call, TRBD1, goes unchecked for lack of DNA. Germline lookup yields CDR1 SGHKS and CDR2 YYEKEE (reference sequence). The CDR3 consists of 17 residues. The CDR3 protein is CASSSKATGQGSNEQFF.

The chain links TRBV7-2 to TRBJ1-5. The CDR3 sequence is 12 residues long. Germline V gene sequence: CDR1 SGHTA, CDR2 FQGNSA. The CDR3 spells CASSTGNQPQHF. The variable domain in full, completed from reference TRBV7-2 and TRBJ1-5, reads GAGVSQSPSNKVTEKGKDVELRCDPISGHTALYWYRQSLGQGLEFLIYFQGNSAPDKSGLPSDRFSAERTGGSVSTLTIQRTQQEDSAVYLCASSTGNQPQHFGDGTRLSIL.

The chain joins TRBV29-1 to TRBJ2-7; TCRdb gives TRBD1 as the D gene, but with no DNA this cannot be confirmed. CDR3 size: 14 residues. Germline CDR1 SQVTM, CDR2 ANQGSEA. This CDR3 reads CSVVREAGVYEQYF.

The V gene is TRBV11-2, the J gene TRBJ2-3; as DNA is missing, the TRBD2 call by TCRdb cannot be tested. The CDR3 runs 16 residues. Germline V gene data show CDR1 as SGHAT and CDR2 as FQNNGV. The chain's CDR3 is CASSPTSGYPTDTQYF.